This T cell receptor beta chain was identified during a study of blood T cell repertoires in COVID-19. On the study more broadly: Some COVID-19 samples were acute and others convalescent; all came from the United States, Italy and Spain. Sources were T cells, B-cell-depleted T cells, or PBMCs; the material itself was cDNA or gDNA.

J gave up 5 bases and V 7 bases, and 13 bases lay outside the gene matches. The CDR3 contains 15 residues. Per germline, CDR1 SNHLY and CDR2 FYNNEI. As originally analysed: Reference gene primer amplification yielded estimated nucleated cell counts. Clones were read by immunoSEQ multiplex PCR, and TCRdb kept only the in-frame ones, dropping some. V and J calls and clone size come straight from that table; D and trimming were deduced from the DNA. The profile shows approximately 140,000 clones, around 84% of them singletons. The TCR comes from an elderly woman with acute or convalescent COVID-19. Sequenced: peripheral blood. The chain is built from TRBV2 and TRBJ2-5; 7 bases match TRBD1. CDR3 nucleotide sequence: TGTGCCAGCACCGACAGGGCAGCTGGGCCGGAGACCCAGTACTTC. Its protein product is CASTDRAAGPETQYF.